This T cell receptor (beta chain) was documented in a study of T cells in Graves' hyperthyroidism and ophthalmopathy. Amplification of TCR beta CDR3 regions used RNA as the template. First-round RT-PCR of the TCR CDR3 relied on the HTBI primer set. TCRdb passed the multiplex PCR reads through MiXCR, listing each CDR3 protein once. Of over 650,000 distinct CDR3 sequences in the sample, over 40% were seen once. After removal of 4 bases from V and 4 bases from J, the junction contained 9 bases not matched to a gene. This CDR3 comprises 16 residues. Germline V gene lookup returns CDR1 SGHNT and CDR2 YENEEA. Regarding the study as a whole: The model predicted ophthalmopathy a median approximately six months before onset. Most thyroid clonotypes expanded above 0.001 appeared in blood too.

Orbital computed tomography, thyroid ultrasound, serum thyroxine and TRAb, and clinical symptoms together informed the diagnoses. On this clonotype: Its specificity is unknown.

The V call is TRBV11-3, the J call TRBJ2-7; 11 bases line up with TRBD2. Sequenced: peripheral blood or thyroid tissue (not recorded which). The sequence was obtained from an adult man with Graves' disease, either hyperthyroidism or ophthalmopathy (not recorded which). The CDR3, as DNA: TGTGCCAGCAGCTCCTTCACTAGCGGGAGCCGGTACGAGCAGTACTTC. This codes for CASSSFTSGSRYEQYF.